The T cell receptor beta chain described here comes from a study of spatial heterogeneity in lung cancer. In the study overall: The donors comprised about 70 untreated early-stage non-small cell lung cancer patients. Sequences of the beta chain were consistently detected in greater numbers than alpha-chain sequences.

Overall study findings and caveats: Ubiquitous expanded tumor TCRs were observed in blood more at resection than follow-up.

From the 5' RACE reads, TCRdb called clonotypes with MiXCR, one entry per CDR3 protein. This table holds just over 70,000 distinct CDR3 sequences, roughly 8.9% found once. Germline CDR1 is MNHEY and CDR2 is SMNVEV (reference sequence). J gave up 3 bases and V 4 bases, and 10 bases lay outside the gene matches. The CDR3 is 18 amino acids. Time point: blood at routine non-recurrence follow-up after resection. Tumor, nontumor lung or frozen PBMC supplied whole RNA that was sequenced unsorted. This clonotype came up many times. Its antigen is unidentified. The sequencing used PBMCs, collected at follow-up. This chain uses TRBV27 with TRBJ2-6, with 9 bases lining up with TRBD1. This clonotype was obtained from a female donor with early-stage non-small cell lung cancer. The CDR3 spells CASSSASRDRDGANVLTF. The CDR3 DNA reads TGTGCCAGCAGTTCCGCTTCGAGGGACAGGGATGGGGCCAACGTCCTGACTTTC.